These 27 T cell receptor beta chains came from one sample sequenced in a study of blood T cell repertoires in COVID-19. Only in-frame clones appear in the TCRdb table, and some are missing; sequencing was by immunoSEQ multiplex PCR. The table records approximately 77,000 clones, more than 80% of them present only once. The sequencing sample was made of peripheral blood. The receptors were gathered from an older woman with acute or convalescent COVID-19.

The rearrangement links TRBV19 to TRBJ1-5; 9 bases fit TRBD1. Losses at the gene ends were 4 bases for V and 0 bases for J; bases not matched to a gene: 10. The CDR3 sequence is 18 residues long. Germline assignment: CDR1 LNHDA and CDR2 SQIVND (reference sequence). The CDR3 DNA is TGTGCCAGTAGTACCACAGGGGGCGAAACTTATAGCAATCAGCCCCAGCATTTT. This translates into CASSTTGGETYSNQPQHF. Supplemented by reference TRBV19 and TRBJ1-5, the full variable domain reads DGGITQSPKYLFRKEGQNVTLSCEQNLNHDAMYWYRQDPGQGLRLIYYSQIVNDFQKGDIAEGYSVSREKKESFPLTVTSAQKNPTAFYLCASSTTGGETYSNQPQHFGDGTRLSIL.

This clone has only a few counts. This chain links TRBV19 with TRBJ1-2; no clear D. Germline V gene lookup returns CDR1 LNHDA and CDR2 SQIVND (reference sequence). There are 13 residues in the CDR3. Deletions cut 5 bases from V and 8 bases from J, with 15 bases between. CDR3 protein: CASSPENYIGYTF. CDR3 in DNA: TGTGCCAGTAGTCCCGAAAACTATATAGGCTACACCTTC.

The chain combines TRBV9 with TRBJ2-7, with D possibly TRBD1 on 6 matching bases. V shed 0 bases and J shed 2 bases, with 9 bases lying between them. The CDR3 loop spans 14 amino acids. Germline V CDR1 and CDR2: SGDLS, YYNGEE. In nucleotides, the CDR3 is TGTGCCAGCAGCGTAGAAACAGGGACCTACGAGCAGTACTTC. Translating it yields CASSVETGTYEQYF.

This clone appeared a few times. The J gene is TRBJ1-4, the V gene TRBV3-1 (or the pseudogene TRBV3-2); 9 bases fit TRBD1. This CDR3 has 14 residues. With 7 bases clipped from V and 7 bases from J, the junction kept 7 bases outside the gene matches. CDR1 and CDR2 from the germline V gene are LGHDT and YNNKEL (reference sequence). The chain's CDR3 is CASTRQGDGEKLFF. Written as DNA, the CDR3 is TGTGCCAGCACGCGACAGGGGGACGGTGAAAAACTGTTTTTT.

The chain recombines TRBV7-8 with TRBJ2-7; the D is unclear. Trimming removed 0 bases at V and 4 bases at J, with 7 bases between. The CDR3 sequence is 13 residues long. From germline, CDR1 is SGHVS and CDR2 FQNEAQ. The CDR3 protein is CASSLAAEYEQYF. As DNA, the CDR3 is TGTGCCAGCAGCTTAGCGGCGGAGTACGAGCAGTACTTC. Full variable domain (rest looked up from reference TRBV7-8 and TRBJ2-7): GAGVSQSPRYKVAKRGQDVALRCDPISGHVSLFWYQQALGQGPEFLTYFQNEAQLDKSGLPSDRFFAERPEGSVSTLKIQRTQQEDSAVYLCASSLAAEYEQYFGPGTRLTVT.

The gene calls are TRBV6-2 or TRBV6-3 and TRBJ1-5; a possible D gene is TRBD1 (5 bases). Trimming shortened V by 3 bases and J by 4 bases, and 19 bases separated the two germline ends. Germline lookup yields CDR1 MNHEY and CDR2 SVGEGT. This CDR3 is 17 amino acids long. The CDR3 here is CASSYTLTDDGNQPQHF. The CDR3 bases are TGTGCCAGCAGTTATACTTTGACAGATGATGGGAATCAGCCCCAGCATTTT.

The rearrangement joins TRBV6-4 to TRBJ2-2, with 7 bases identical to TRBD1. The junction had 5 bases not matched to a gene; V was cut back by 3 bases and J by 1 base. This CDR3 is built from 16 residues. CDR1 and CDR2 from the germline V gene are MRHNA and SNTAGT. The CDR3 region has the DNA TGTGCCAGCAGTGATGGTGGGACAGAGAACACCGGGGAGCTGTTTTTT. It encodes CASSDGGTENTGELFF.

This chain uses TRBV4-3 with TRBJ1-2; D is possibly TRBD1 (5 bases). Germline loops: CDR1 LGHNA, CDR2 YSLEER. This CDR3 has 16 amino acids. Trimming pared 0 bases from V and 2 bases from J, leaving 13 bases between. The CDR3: CASSQDRQGPNYGYTF. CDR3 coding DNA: TGCGCCAGCAGCCAAGATCGGCAGGGCCCGAACTATGGCTACACCTTC.

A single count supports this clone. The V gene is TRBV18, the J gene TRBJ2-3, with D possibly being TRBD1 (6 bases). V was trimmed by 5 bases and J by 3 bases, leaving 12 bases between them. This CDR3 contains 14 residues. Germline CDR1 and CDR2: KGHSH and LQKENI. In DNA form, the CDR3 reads TGTGCCAGCTCATCTCTACAGGGTACAGATACGCAGTATTTT. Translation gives CASSSLQGTDTQYF.

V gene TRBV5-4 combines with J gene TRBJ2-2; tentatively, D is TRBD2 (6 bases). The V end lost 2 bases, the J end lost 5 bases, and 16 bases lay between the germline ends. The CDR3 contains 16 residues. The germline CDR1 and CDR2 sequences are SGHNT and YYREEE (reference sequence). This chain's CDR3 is CASSLPPGLNTGELFF. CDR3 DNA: TGTGCCAGCAGCTTACCTCCGGGACTTAATACCGGGGAGCTGTTTTTT.

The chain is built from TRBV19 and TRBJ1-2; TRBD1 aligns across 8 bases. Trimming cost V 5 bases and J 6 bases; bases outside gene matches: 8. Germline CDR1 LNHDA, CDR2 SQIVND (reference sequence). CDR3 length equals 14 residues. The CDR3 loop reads CASSPGQGRDGYTF. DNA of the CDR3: TGTGCCAGTAGTCCCGGACAGGGTAGGGATGGCTACACCTTC.

The DNA of the CDR3 is TGTGCCAGCAGCGGGACAGGGCGCCAGCCCCAGCATTTT. This translates into CASSGTGRQPQHF. The chain couples TRBV6-2 or TRBV6-3 to TRBJ1-5, with 9 bases lining up with TRBD1. The germline V gene has CDR1 MNHEY and CDR2 SVGEGT. The CDR3 contains 13 residues. Unmatched junction bases numbered 4, after V lost 6 bases and J lost 7 bases.

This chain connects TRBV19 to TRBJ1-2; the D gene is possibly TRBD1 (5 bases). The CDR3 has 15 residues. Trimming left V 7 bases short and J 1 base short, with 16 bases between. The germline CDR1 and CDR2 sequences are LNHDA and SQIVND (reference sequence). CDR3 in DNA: TGTGCCAGTATTACTCAAACGGGGGGTAACTATGGCTACACCTTC. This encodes CASITQTGGNYGYTF.

The CDR3 DNA follows: TGTGCCAGCAGCCCGGAGACTAGCGGGGGGCCGGATACGCAGTATTTT. It yields the protein CASSPETSGGPDTQYF. The chain couples TRBV5-6 to TRBJ2-3, with 13 positions matching TRBD2. The length of the CDR3 is 16 residues. The germline V gene has CDR1 SGHDT and CDR2 YYEEEE. J lost 6 bases, V lost 4 bases, and 8 bases had no gene match.

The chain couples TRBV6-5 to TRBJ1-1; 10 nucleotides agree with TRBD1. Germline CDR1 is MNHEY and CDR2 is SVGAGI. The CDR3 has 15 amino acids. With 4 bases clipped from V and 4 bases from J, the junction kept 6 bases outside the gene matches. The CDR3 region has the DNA TGTGCCAGCAGTTCCCCGGGACAGGGGACCACTGAAGCTTTCTTT. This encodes CASSSPGQGTTEAFF.

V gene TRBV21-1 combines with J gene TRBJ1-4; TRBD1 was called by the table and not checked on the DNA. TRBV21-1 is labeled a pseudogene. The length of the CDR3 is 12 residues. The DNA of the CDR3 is TGTGCCAGCAGCGGCCGTAATGAAAAACTGTTTTTT. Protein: CASSGRNEKLFF.

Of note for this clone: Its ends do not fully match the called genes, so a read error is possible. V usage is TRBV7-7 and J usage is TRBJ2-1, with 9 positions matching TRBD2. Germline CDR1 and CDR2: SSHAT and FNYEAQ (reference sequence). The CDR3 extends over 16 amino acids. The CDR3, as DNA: TGTGCTAGCAGCCTTAGCGCGGGGGGGGGCTCGAGTGAGCAGTTCTTC. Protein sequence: CASSLSAGGGSSEQFF.

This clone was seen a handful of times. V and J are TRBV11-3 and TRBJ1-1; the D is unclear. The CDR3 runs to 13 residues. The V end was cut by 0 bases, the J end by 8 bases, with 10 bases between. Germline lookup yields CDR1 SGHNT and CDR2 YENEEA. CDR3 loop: CASSLDGREEAFF. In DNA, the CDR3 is TGTGCCAGCAGCTTAGATGGAAGGGAGGAAGCTTTCTTT.

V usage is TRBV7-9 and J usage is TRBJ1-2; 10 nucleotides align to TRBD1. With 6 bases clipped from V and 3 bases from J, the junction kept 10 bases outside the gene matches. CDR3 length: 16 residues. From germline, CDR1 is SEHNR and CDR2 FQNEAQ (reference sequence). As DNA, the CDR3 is TGTGCCAGCAGAACGCCAACCGGGACAGGGGACTATGGCTACACCTTC. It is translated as CASRTPTGTGDYGYTF.

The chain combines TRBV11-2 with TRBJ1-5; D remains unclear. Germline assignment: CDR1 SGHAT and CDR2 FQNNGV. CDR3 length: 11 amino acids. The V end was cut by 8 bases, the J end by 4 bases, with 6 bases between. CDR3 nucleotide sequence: TGTGCCAGCGGCCCGAATCAGCCCCAGCATTTT. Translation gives CASGPNQPQHF.

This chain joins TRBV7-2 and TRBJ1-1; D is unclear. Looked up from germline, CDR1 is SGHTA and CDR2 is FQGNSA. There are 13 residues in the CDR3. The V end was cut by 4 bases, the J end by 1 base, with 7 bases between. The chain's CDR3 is CASSSRQNTEAFF. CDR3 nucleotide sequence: TGTGCCAGCAGCTCCCGACAGAACACTGAAGCTTTCTTT.

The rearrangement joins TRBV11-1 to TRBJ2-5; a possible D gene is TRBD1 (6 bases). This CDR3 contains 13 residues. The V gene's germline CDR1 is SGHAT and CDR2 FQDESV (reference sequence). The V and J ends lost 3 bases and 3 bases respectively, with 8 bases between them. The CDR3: CASSFNREETQYF. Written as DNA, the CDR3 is TGTGCCAGCAGCTTCAACAGGGAAGAGACCCAGTACTTC.

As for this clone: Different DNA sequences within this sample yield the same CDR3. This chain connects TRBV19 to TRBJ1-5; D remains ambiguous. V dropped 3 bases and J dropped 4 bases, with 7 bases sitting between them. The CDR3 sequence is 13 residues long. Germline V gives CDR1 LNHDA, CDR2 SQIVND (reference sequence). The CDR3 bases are TGTGCCAGTAGTATTGGAGGGAATCAGCCCCAGCATTTT. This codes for CASSIGGNQPQHF.

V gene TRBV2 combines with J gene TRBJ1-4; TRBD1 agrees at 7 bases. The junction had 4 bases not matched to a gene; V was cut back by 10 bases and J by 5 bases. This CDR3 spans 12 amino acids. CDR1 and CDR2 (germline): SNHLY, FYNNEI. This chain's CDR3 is CATIQGNEKLFF. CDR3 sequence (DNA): TGTGCCACAATACAGGGGAATGAAAAACTGTTTTTT.

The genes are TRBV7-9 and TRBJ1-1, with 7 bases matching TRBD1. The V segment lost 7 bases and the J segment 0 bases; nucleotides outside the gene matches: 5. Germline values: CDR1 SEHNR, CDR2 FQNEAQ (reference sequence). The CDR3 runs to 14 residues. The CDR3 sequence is CASIPGQLNTEAFF. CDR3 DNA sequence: TGTGCCAGCATCCCGGGACAGTTGAACACTGAAGCTTTCTTT.

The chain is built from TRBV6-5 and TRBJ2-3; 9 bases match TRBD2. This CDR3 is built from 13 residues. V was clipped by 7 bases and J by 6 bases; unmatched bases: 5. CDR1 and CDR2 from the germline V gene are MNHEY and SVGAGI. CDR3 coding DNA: TGTGCCAGCATCAACCTAGCGGGGGATACGCAGTATTTT. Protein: CASINLAGDTQYF.

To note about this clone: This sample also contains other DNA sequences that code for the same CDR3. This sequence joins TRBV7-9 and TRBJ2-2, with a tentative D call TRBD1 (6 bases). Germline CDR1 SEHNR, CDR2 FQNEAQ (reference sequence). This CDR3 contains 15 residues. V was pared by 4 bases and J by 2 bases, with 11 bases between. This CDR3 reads CASSSWTENTGELFF. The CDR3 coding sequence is TGTGCCAGCAGCTCGTGGACAGAAAACACCGGGGAGCTGTTTTTT. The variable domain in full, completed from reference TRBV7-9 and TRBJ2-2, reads DTGVSQNPRHKITKRGQNVTFRCDPISEHNRLYWYRQTLGQGPEFLTYFQNEAQLEKSRLLSDRFSAERPKGSFSTLEIQRTEQGDSAMYLCASSSWTENTGELFFGEGSRLTVL.